Listed below are T cell receptor beta chains from one sample, sequenced in a study of cytomegalovirus exposure and HLA in healthy donors. Assay: immunoSEQ multiplex PCR; the TCRdb copy retains only in-frame clones and omits some. This sample has about 240,000 clones; around 87% occur once, and the top ten carry roughly 1.2%. Sequenced sample: PBMCs. The origin of the receptors is a woman aged 30 to 39 in good health and CMV-seropositive. Both conserved end residues are part of each CDR3. D genes are given only for firm matches. Clone size is shown for a subset of rows, as once, few, many or a class of expanded clone.

>TRBJ2-7|-|TRBV18|TRBD1
TGTGCCAGCTCACAAGCAGGGGGTTACGAGCAGTACTTC
CASSQAGGYEQYF
>TRBJ2-7|-|TRBV6-1|-
TGTGCCAGCATAAGGAGCGGGCAGTCCTACGAGCAGTACTTC
CASIRSGQSYEQYF
>TRBJ2-1|-|TRBV28|TRBD2
TGTGCCAGCAGTCGACTAGCGGGAGATCATGAGCAGTTCTTC
CASSRLAGDHEQFF
>TRBJ1-5|-|TRBV23-1|-
TGCGCCAGCAGTCAATCGAACGGGGGTGAACAGCCCCAGCATTTT
CASSQSNGGEQPQHF
>TRBJ1-1|-|TRBV30|-
TGTGCCTGGTCCTGGGGGGTTACTGAAGCTTTCTTT
CAWSWGVTEAFF
>TRBJ2-6|-|TRBV5-1|TRBD1
TGCGCCAGCAGCCTGCAGGGGGCTCCACTCTCTGGGGCCAACGTCCTGACTTTC
CASSLQGAPLSGANVLTF
>TRBJ2-3|once|TRBV11-3|TRBD2
TGTGCCAGCAGCTTGGGGCTAGCGGGATACGATACGCAGTATTTT
CASSLGLAGYDTQYF
>TRBJ1-5|-|TRBV30|-
TGTGCCTGGGGTGCAGGGCAATTTCAGCCCCAGCATTTT
CAWGAGQFQPQHF
>TRBJ2-1|-|TRBV6-6|TRBD2
TGTGCCAGCACCTTACGCGAGACTAGCGGGAATCATGAGCAGTTCTTC
CASTLRETSGNHEQFF
>TRBJ2-5|few|TRBV4-2|-
TGTGCCAGCAGCCAGCCACGGGATGGAGAGACCCAGTACTTC
CASSQPRDGETQYF
>TRBJ2-1|-|TRBV7-9|TRBD2
TGTGCCAGCAGCTTTACTAGCGGGAAGGATTACAATGAGCAGTTCTTC
CASSFTSGKDYNEQFF
>TRBJ2-1|once|TRBV19|-
TGTGCCAGTAGTATAGATTTATTCTCCTACAATGAGCAGTTCTTC
CASSIDLFSYNEQFF
>TRBJ1-1|-|TRBV5-1|-
TGCGCCAGCAGCTTGTTGGAGACGGGGGAGAACACTGAAGCTTTCTTT
CASSLLETGENTEAFF
>TRBJ2-5|-|TRBV2|TRBD2
TGTGCCAGCAATGCGTTTCGGGGGGGAGAAGAGACCCAGTACTTC
CASNAFRGGEETQYF
>TRBJ1-1|-|TRBV20-1|-
TGCAGTGGGGAGGGAGTTCAGGGGGCTTTCTTT
CSGEGVQGAFF
>TRBJ1-5|-|TRBV6-1|-
TGTGCCAGCACCAGAAGCGGGGAAGGTCAGCCCCAGCATTTT
CASTRSGEGQPQHF
>TRBJ2-5|-|TRBV11-2|TRBD2
TGTGCCAGCAGCCCACCCAGGGTTCACGGGGGGGAGACCCAGTACTTC
CASSPPRVHGGETQYF
>TRBJ1-5|-|TRBV27|-
TGTGCCAGCAGTCTTGTAGGAGTTAATCAGCCCCAGCATTTT
CASSLVGVNQPQHF
>TRBJ2-5|-|TRBV25-1|-
TGTGCCACCCGGACAGTGACGGAGACCCAGTACTTC
CATRTVTETQYF
>TRBJ1-2|-|TRBV27|-
TGTGCCAGCAGGCCGACAGGCGATAACTATGGCTACACCTTC
CASRPTGDNYGYTF
>TRBJ2-3|-|TRBV6-4|-
TGTGCCAGCAGTGACTCCCCCTTTAGCGGAGCCGGGACAGATACGCAGTATTTT
CASSDSPFSGAGTDTQYF
>TRBJ2-1|once|TRBV27|TRBD1
TGTGCCAGCAGACCGGACAGGGGGCCACCCTACAATGAGCAGTTCTTC
CASRPDRGPPYNEQFF
>TRBJ1-5|-|TRBV10-3|TRBD1
TGTGCCATCAGGGGGGGACAGGGTGAACCCCAGCATTTT
CAIRGGQGEPQHF
>TRBJ2-2|-|TRBV9|TRBD2
TGTGCCAGCAGCCCACATGCGGGAGACCTCACCGGGGAGCTGTTTTTT
CASSPHAGDLTGELFF
>TRBJ2-7|-|TRBV29-1|-
TGCAGCGTCGAACCTCAAAGCTTTGGCGAGCAGTACTTC
CSVEPQSFGEQYF
>TRBJ1-4|-|TRBV4-1|TRBD1
TGCGCCAGCAGCCAAGTCGAGAGGACAGGGAGAGAAAAACTGTTTTTT
CASSQVERTGREKLFF
>TRBJ2-1|-|TRBV27|TRBD1
TGTGCCAGCAGTACCGGGACAGGGGGGAACAATGAGCAGTTCTTC
CASSTGTGGNNEQFF
>TRBJ2-7|few|TRBV7-9|-
TGTGCCAGCAGCTTTTCTGTCCGGGGGACGGACTTC
CASSFSVRGTDF
>TRBJ2-7|-|TRBV27|TRBD1
TGTGCCAGCAGTAGGCGTGACAGGGCGAGCGAGCAGTACTTC
CASSRRDRASEQYF
>TRBJ1-1|-|TRBV10-3|TRBD1
TGTGCCATCAGTGAGGGACAGGGAAAGGGCACTGAAGCTTTCTTT
CAISEGQGKGTEAFF
>TRBJ1-5|-|TRBV30|-
TGTGCCTGGAGTGTCACAGACCATAGCAATCAGCCCCAGCATTTT
CAWSVTDHSNQPQHF
>TRBJ1-1|-|TRBV11-3|-
TGTGCCAGCAGCTTAGATCATAGGAACACTGAAGCTTTCTTT
CASSLDHRNTEAFF
>TRBJ1-2|-|TRBV28|TRBD1
TGTGCCAGCAGTTCACTTGGGGGCGGCTCAGGGGGCGCTTTTGGCTACACCTTC
CASSSLGGGSGGAFGYTF
>TRBJ2-7|-|TRBV7-9|TRBD2
TGTGCCAGCAGCCTCCCGCGGGAGGGCCTGTACGAGCAGTACTTC
CASSLPREGLYEQYF
>TRBJ1-1|-|TRBV19|-
TGTGCCAGTAGTGCCCCACCCGGCAGGCGTGGAACTGAAGCTTTCTTT
CASSAPPGRRGTEAFF
>TRBJ2-3|-|TRBV6-1|TRBD2
TGTGCCAGCAGTGCAATTTTAGCGGGAGACCGCACAGATACGCAGTATTTT
CASSAILAGDRTDTQYF
>TRBJ2-1|-|TRBV28|TRBD2
TGTGCCAGCAGTGTAACTCCTCCTGCTAGCGGGAACTACAATGAGCAGTTCTTC
CASSVTPPASGNYNEQFF
>TRBJ2-3|-|TRBV28|-
TGTGCCAGCAGTTTAAACAGAGATACGCAGTATTTT
CASSLNRDTQYF
>TRBJ1-2|-|TRBV5-5|-
TGTGCCAGCAGCTTGCTAGGTCAGAACTATGGCTACACCTTC
CASSLLGQNYGYTF
>TRBJ1-1|-|TRBV5-1|-
TGCGCCAGCAGCTTGGGGGGGCCAACGAACACTGAAGCTTTCTTT
CASSLGGPTNTEAFF
>TRBJ2-5|-|TRBV5-4|-
TGTGCCAGCAGTTCAGGCGGGGCCTCTCAAGAGACCCAGTACTTC
CASSSGGASQETQYF
>TRBJ2-3|-|TRBV11-3|TRBD2
TGTGCCAGCAGCAGGGACTACTACACAGATACGCAGTATTTT
CASSRDYYTDTQYF
>TRBJ1-5|once|TRBV19|TRBD1
TGTGCCAGTAGTCCGGTGACAGGGTACAATCAGCCCCAGCATTTT
CASSPVTGYNQPQHF
>TRBJ2-7|once|TRBV27|TRBD1
TGTGCCAGTATCGGGACAGGGCCCTACGAGCAGTACTTC
CASIGTGPYEQYF
>TRBJ1-2|-|TRBV6-4|-
TGTGCCAGCAGTGTCACAGGGTTTGGCTATGGCTACACCTTC
CASSVTGFGYGYTF
>TRBJ1-1|-|TRBV20-1|TRBD1
TGCAGTGCGAGAGGGGGACAGCGAGCTTTCTTT
CSARGGQRAFF
>TRBJ2-2|-|TRBV5-1|TRBD1
TGCGCCAGCAGCGGACAGGGGCGGGGCACCGGGGAGCTGTTTTTT
CASSGQGRGTGELFF
>TRBJ2-7|-|TRBV19|TRBD1
TGTGCCAGTAGCGAATGGACAGGGTACTACGAGCAGTACTTC
CASSEWTGYYEQYF
>TRBJ2-3|-|TRBV6-5|TRBD2
TGTGCCAGCATCGTACGTCTGGGGGGGAGAGATACGCAGTATTTT
CASIVRLGGRDTQYF
>TRBJ1-1|once|TRBV12-5|-
TGTGCTAGTGGTCAATCCCACACTGAAGCTTTCTTT
CASGQSHTEAFF
>TRBJ2-7|-|TRBV6-1|-
TGTGCCAGCAGTGATCTGTCAGACTCCTACGAGCAGTACTTC
CASSDLSDSYEQYF